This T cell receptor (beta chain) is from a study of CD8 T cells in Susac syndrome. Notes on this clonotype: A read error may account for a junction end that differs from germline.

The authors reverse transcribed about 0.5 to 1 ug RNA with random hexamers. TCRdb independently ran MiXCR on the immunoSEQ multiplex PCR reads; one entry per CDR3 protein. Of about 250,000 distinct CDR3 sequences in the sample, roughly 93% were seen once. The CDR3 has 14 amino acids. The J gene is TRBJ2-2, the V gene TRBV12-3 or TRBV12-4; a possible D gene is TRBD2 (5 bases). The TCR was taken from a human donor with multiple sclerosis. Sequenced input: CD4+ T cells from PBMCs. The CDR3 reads CASSLRTNTGELFF. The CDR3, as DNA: TGTGCCAGCAGTTTACGCACCAACACCGGGGAGCTTTTTTTT.